This TCR beta chain was profiled in a study of CD8 T cells in ankylosing spondylitis. Overall study results and limits: Previously reported in reactive arthritis synovial fluid and blood were some of the motif variants.

This clonotype was counted only a few times. Its antigen is currently unknown. TCRdb used MiXCR to reprocess the 5' RACE reads, holding one entry per CDR3 protein. This table has around 150,000 distinct CDR3 sequences, approximately 48% appearing once. The TCR originated in a male donor with ankylosing spondylitis. Sequencing was performed on synovial fluid, either unsorted or a sorted T cell fraction (not recorded which).

The CDR3 sequence: CSVVGPYLNNEQFF. CDR3 nucleotide sequence: TGCAGCGTTGTCGGTCCATACCTTAACAATGAGCAGTTCTTC. This chain uses TRBV29-1 with TRBJ2-1; D is undetermined. The germline CDR1 and CDR2 sequences are SQVTM and ANQGSEA. V lost 4 bases and J 5 bases, leaving 15 bases between the germline ends. The CDR3 loop spans 14 amino acids.